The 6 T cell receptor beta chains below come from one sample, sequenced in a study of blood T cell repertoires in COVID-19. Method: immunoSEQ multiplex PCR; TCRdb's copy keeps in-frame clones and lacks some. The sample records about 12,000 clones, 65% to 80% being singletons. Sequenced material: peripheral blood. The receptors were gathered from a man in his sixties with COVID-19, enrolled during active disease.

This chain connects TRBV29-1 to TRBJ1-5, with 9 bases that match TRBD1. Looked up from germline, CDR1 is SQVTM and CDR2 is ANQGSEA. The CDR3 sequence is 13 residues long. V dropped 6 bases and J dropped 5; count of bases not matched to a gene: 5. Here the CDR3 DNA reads TGCAGCGTCCGGGACAGGGATGATCAGCCCCAGCATTTT. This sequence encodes CSVRDRDDQPQHF.

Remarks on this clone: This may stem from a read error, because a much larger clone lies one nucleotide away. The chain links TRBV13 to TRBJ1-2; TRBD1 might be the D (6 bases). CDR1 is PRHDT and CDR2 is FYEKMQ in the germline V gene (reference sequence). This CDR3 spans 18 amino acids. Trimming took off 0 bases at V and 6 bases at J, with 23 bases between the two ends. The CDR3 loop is CASSLGLGATEAYDGYTF. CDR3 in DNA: TGTGCCAGCAGCTTAGGATTGGGGGCGACAGAGGCGTATGATGGCTACACCTTC.

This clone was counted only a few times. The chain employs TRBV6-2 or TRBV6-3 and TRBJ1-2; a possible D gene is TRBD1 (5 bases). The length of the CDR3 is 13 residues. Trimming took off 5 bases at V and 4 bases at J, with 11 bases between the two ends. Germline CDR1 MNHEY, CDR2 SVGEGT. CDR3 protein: CASSARGSYGYTF. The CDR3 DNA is TGTGCCAGCAGTGCCCGGGGGTCCTATGGCTACACCTTC.

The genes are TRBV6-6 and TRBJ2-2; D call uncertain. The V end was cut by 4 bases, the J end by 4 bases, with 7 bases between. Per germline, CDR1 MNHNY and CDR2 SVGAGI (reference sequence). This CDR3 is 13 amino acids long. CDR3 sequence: CASSWAGTGELFF. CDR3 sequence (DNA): TGTGCCAGCAGTTGGGCCGGCACCGGGGAGCTGTTTTTT.

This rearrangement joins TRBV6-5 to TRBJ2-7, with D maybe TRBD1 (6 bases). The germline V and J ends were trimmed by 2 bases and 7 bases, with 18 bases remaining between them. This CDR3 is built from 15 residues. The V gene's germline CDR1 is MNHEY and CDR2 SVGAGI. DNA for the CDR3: TGTGCCAGCAGTTACCGCGTGACAGGTCTTACGGAGCAGTACTTC. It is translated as CASSYRVTGLTEQYF.

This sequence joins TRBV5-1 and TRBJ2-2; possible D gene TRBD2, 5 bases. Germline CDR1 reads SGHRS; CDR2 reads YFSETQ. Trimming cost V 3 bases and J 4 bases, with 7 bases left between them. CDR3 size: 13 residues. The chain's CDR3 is CASSWAGTGELFF. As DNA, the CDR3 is TGCGCCAGCAGCTGGGCGGGCACCGGGGAGCTGTTTTTT.